This T cell receptor beta chain stems from a study of shared clonotypes between healthy human individuals. Trimming shortened V by 4 bases and J by 5 bases, and 12 bases separated the two germline ends. The germline CDR1 and CDR2 sequences are WNHNN and SYGVQD (reference sequence). The CDR3 totals 14 residues. In regard to this clone: The target antigen is unknown.

The authors ran the assay at deep level. Profiling relied on immunoSEQ multiplex PCR, and the TCRdb table lists in-frame clones only, not all of them. The table includes about 1 million clones, approximately 70% detected once. Study results and caveats: Relative to their counterparts shared across all four donors, non-shared clonotypes exhibited diminished generation probabilities. Limited genetic and exposure-history diversity came from having few donors.

Sequenced: memory CD4+ T cells sorted from blood. Subset defined: CD45RA-negative fraction. This receptor was identified in a man between 18 and 35 years old in good health. The V and J genes are TRBV10-1 and TRBJ1-5, with D perhaps matching TRBD1 (6 bases). The CDR3 sequence is CASSGGARDQPQHF. The CDR3 bases are TGCGCCAGCAGTGGGGGGGCGCGGGATCAGCCCCAGCATTTT.